The next 18 T cell receptor beta chains were all read from a single sample in a study of STAT5B mutations in CD4+ large granular lymphocyte leukemia. Some clones are missing from TCRdb's copy, which holds only in-frame ones; the method was immunoSEQ multiplex PCR. This sample yields over 30,000 clones, of which roughly four fifths are seen a single time; about 4.4% belongs to the top ten. Sequencing was carried out using CD4+ T cells from blood buffy coats. All receptors come from a human donor in good health.

The V and J genes are TRBV28 and TRBJ1-2, with D possibly being TRBD1 (5 bases). CDR3 length: 17 amino acids. CDR1 and CDR2 from the germline V gene are MDHEN and SYDVKM. V lost 6 bases and J 3 bases, leaving 23 bases between the germline ends. CDR3 bases: TGTGCCAGCAGGACCCTTTCCAGGGTTTCAAGAGACTATGGCTACACCTTC. Its protein is CASRTLSRVSRDYGYTF.

The rearrangement joins TRBV7-9 to TRBJ2-3, with a tentative D call TRBD1 (6 bases). The germline V gene has CDR1 SEHNR and CDR2 FQNEAQ (reference sequence). The CDR3 totals 18 residues. The germline V and J ends were trimmed by 2 bases and 2 bases, with 20 bases remaining between them. The CDR3 sequence: CASSLSFQGFWATDTQYF. CDR3 nucleotides: TGTGCCAGCAGCTTATCATTTCAGGGGTTCTGGGCCACAGATACGCAGTATTTT.

The CDR3 region is CAWSGSGYLEAFF. The CDR3 nucleotides are TGTGCCTGGAGCGGGAGCGGCTACCTTGAAGCTTTCTTT. The rearrangement links TRBV30 to TRBJ1-1; D unresolved. V lost 3 bases to trimming and J lost 7 bases, with 15 bases between them. This CDR3 has 13 residues. The germline V gene has CDR1 GTSNPN and CDR2 SVGIG (reference sequence).

This clone was found a few times. The V gene is TRBV5-8, the J gene TRBJ1-5; no definite D call. Germline V gene sequence: CDR1 SGHTS, CDR2 YDEGEE. The CDR3 extends over 15 amino acids. The V end was cut by 1 base, the J end by 7 bases, with 15 bases between. CDR3: CASSLIGVGKQPQHF. The CDR3 DNA is TGTGCCAGCAGCTTGATAGGAGTTGGAAAACAGCCCCAGCATTTT.

The chain employs TRBV4-3 and TRBJ2-3; 8 nucleotides agree with TRBD2. V trimming: 0 bases; J trimming: 0 bases; junction bases outside the gene matches: 5. The germline V gene has CDR1 LGHNA and CDR2 YSLEER. The CDR3 spans 17 residues. The chain's CDR3 is CASSQDAGGRSTDTQYF. In DNA, the CDR3 is TGCGCCAGCAGCCAAGATGCGGGGGGCCGAAGCACAGATACGCAGTATTTT.

The genes are TRBV2 and TRBJ1-2; 8 positions agree with TRBD1. The CDR3 totals 15 residues. V lost 3 bases to trimming and J lost 1 base; unmatched junction nucleotides: 4. Germline lookup yields CDR1 SNHLY and CDR2 FYNNEI. CDR3 in DNA: TGTGCCAGCAGTGAGGGACAGGACATTAACTATGGCTACACCTTC. Protein product: CASSEGQDINYGYTF.

The chain carries TRBV5-1 and TRBJ2-1, with 8 bases fitting TRBD1. From germline, CDR1 is SGHRS and CDR2 YFSETQ. V was pared by 0 bases and J by 9 bases, with 11 bases of the junction left unmatched. The CDR3 extends over 16 amino acids. The CDR3 DNA reads TGCGCCAGCAGCTTGGGAAGGACAGGGAGTGTCGGTGAGCAGTTCTTC. This sequence encodes CASSLGRTGSVGEQFF.

The rearrangement uses TRBV10-3 and TRBJ1-5; 11 bases line up with TRBD1. This CDR3 has 15 residues. With 10 bases clipped from V and 1 base from J, the junction kept 6 bases outside the gene matches. The germline V gene has CDR1 ENHRY and CDR2 SYGVKD. The CDR3 DNA follows: TGTGCCACCCGGGACAGGGGGACGAGCAATCAGCCCCAGCATTTT. Protein sequence: CATRDRGTSNQPQHF.

The V call is TRBV19, the J call TRBJ1-1; possibly TRBD1 for D (6 bases). Germline lookup yields CDR1 LNHDA and CDR2 SQIVND (reference sequence). V lost 2 bases and J 11 bases, leaving 15 bases between the germline ends. The CDR3 sequence is 13 residues long. The CDR3: CASSILQGATAFF. For the CDR3, the DNA is TGTGCCAGTAGTATACTACAGGGTGCGACGGCTTTCTTT.

The rearrangement uses TRBV5-1 and TRBJ2-7; 8 bases match TRBD2. With 4 bases clipped from V and 1 base from J, the junction kept 7 bases outside the gene matches. CDR1 SGHRS and CDR2 YFSETQ come from the germline V gene. The CDR3 contains 15 residues. CDR3 protein: CASSPDPSGSYEQYF. The CDR3 DNA reads TGCGCCAGCAGCCCGGACCCTAGCGGGTCCTACGAGCAGTACTTC.

A few counts support this clone. V and J are TRBV7-2 and TRBJ2-6; 9 bases align to TRBD1. V lost 2 bases and J lost 2; bases outside the gene matches: 1. CDR1 and CDR2 (germline): SGHTA, FQGNSA. This CDR3 is built from 16 residues. DNA of the CDR3: TGTGCCAGCAGCTTAACAGGGGGCACTGGGGCCAACGTCCTGACTTTC. Protein product: CASSLTGGTGANVLTF.

The rearrangement joins TRBV4-2 to TRBJ2-4, with D unresolved. Germline V gene data show CDR1 as LGHNA and CDR2 as YNFKEQ. The CDR3 is made up of 14 amino acids. V dropped 1 base and J dropped 8 bases, with 12 bases sitting between them. The CDR3, as DNA: TGTGCCAGCAGCCAAGTAAGCCCAGAAGACATTCAGTACTTC. Protein product: CASSQVSPEDIQYF.

The J gene is TRBJ2-3, the V gene TRBV2; the match to TRBD2 covers 10 bases. The junction had 4 bases not matched to a gene; V was cut back by 7 bases and J by 0 bases. CDR3 length equals 15 residues. Per the germline V gene, CDR1 is SNHLY and CDR2 is FYNNEI. DNA for the CDR3: TGTGCCAGCACTACTAGCGGGGATAGCACAGATACGCAGTATTTT. It specifies CASTTSGDSTDTQYF.

V usage is TRBV5-5 and J usage is TRBJ2-1; tentatively, D is TRBD2 (6 bases). V lost 4 bases to trimming and J lost 8 bases, with 16 bases between them. Germline V gene lookup returns CDR1 SGHKS and CDR2 YYEKEE (reference sequence). The CDR3 consists of 14 residues. CDR3: CASSRRRDPHEQFF. For the CDR3, the DNA is TGTGCCAGCAGCCGGAGGCGGGATCCGCATGAGCAGTTCTTC.

V is TRBV6-1 and J is TRBJ2-3, with TRBD1 matching 7 bases. The V gene end was trimmed by 6 bases and the J gene end by 4 bases; junction bases not matched to a gene: 7. The CDR3 consists of 14 residues. CDR1 and CDR2 (germline): MNHNS, SASEGT. The CDR3 DNA reads TGTGCCAGCAGAATACAGGGGCTCGCAGATACGCAGTATTTT. As protein: CASRIQGLADTQYF.

This clone was found a few times. This chain links TRBV28 with TRBJ2-2, with 7 bases that match TRBD1. The CDR3 covers 14 residues. Germline CDR1 is MDHEN and CDR2 is SYDVKM. V dropped 6 bases and J dropped 4; count of bases not matched to a gene: 5. The chain's CDR3 is CASRSGQLTGELFF. Here the CDR3 DNA reads TGTGCCAGCAGATCGGGACAGCTCACCGGGGAGCTGTTTTTT.

This rearrangement joins TRBV28 to TRBJ2-5, with 12 bases lining up with TRBD2. Losses at the gene ends were 5 bases for V and 7 bases for J; bases not matched to a gene: 5. Germline V gene lookup returns CDR1 MDHEN and CDR2 SYDVKM. This CDR3 contains 14 residues. For the CDR3, the DNA is TGTGCCAGCAGTCGGACTAGCGGGACCATGACCCAGTACTTC. Translation gives CASSRTSGTMTQYF.

This chain uses TRBV27 with TRBJ2-1; no definite D call. In germline, CDR1 is MNHEY, CDR2 SMNVEV (reference sequence). V was trimmed by 4 bases and J by 7 bases, leaving 14 bases between them. The CDR3 loop spans 14 amino acids. CDR3 sequence (DNA): TGTGCCAGCAGTTCCCCCATAGGCCAAAATGAGCAGTTCTTC. It specifies CASSSPIGQNEQFF.